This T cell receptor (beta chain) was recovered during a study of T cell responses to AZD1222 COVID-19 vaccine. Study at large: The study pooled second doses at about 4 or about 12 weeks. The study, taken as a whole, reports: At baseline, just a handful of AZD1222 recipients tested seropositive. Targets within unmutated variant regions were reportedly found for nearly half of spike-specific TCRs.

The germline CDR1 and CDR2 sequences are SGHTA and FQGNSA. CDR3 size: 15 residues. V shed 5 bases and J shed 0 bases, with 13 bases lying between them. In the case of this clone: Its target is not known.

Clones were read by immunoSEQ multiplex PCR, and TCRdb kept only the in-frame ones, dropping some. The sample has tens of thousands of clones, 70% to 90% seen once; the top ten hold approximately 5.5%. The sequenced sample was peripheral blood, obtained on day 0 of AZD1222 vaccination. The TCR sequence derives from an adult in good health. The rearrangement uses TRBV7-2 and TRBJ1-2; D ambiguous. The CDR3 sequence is CASSLMVQANYGYTF. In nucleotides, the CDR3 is TGTGCCAGCAGCCTGATGGTTCAGGCTAACTATGGCTACACCTTC.